The present TCR beta chain was sequenced within a study of T cells in women clearing cervical HPV infection. Turning to the study itself: Case blood drawn at lesion detection; control blood after infection cleared. Case blood was drawn a median about 23 weeks after lesion detection.

The study, taken as a whole, reports: Unknown T-cell numbers per sample may underlie the richness differences.

V was clipped by 2 bases and J by 6 bases; unmatched bases: 3. The CDR3 has 13 amino acids. To note about this clone: Its antigen is currently unknown. The CDR3 end is not reached by the read, which stops 3 residues before it; the germline J gene fills it in.

Profiled with immunoSEQ multiplex PCR; TCRdb holds only in-frame clones, not every one. The listing contains roughly 35,000 clones. Dot-blot hybridization genotyped cervical HPV amplified with MY09/MY11 PCR. Specimen: blood buffy coat. The sequence came from a woman between 18 and 70 years old with a cervical HPV16 infection that either progressed to CIN3+ or cleared (not recorded which). The rearrangement joins TRBV12-3 or TRBV12-4 to TRBJ2-5; TRBD1 agrees at 7 bases. This CDR3 reads CASSLRDSQTQYF. Partial CDR3 DNA: TGTGCCAGCAGTTTACGGGACAGCCAGACC.